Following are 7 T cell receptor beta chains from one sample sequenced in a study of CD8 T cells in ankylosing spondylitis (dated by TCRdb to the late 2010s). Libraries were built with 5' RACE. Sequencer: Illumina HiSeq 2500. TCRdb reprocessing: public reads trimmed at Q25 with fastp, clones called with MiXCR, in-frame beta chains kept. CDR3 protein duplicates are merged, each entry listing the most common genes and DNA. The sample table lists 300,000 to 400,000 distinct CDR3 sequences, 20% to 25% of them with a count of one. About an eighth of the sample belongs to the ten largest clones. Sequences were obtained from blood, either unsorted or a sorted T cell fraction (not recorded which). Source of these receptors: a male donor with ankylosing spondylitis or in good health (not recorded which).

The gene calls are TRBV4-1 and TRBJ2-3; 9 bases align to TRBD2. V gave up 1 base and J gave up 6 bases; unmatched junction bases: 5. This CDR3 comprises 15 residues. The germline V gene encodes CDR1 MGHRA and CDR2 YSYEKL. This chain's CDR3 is CASSQAGLAGDTQYF. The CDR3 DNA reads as TGCGCCAGCAGCCAAGCGGGACTAGCAGGGGATACGCAGTATTTT.

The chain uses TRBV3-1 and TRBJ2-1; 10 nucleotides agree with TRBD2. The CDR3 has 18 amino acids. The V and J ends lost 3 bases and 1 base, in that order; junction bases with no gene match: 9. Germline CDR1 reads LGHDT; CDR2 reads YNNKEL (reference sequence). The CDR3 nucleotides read TGTGCCAGCAGCCATGTCTCGTATAGCGGGGGGTCCTACAATGAGCAGTTCTTC. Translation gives CASSHVSYSGGSYNEQFF.

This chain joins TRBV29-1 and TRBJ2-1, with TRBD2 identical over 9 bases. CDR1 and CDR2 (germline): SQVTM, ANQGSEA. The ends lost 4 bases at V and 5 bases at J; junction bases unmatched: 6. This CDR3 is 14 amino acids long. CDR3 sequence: CSVVSSGAHNEQFF. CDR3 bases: TGCAGCGTTGTCTCTAGCGGGGCCCACAATGAGCAGTTCTTC.

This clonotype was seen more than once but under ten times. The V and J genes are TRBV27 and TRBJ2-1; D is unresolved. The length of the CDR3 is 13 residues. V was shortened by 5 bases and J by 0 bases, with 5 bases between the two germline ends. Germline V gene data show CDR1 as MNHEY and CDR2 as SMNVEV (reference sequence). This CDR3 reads CASSTYSYNEQFF. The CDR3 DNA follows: TGTGCCAGCAGTACCTACTCCTACAATGAGCAGTTCTTC.

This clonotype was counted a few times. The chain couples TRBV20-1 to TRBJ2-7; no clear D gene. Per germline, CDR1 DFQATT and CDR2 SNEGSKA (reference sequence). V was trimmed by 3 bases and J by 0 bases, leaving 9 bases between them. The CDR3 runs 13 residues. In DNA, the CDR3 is TGCAGTGCTAGTGAGGTCAGCTCCTACGAGCAGTACTTC. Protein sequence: CSASEVSSYEQYF.

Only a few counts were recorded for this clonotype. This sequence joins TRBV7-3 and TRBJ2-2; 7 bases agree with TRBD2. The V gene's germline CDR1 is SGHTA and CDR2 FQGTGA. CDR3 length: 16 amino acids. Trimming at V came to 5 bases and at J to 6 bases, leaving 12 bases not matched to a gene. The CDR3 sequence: CASSATLTSYPGELFF. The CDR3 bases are TGTGCCAGCAGCGCCACCTTGACTAGCTACCCCGGGGAGCTGTTTTTT.

The CDR3 is CASSSGLTSTDTQYF. The CDR3 nucleotides read TGTGCCAGCAGCTCCGGACTAACTAGCACAGATACGCAGTATTTT. The chain combines TRBV7-3 with TRBJ2-3, with a weak D call TRBD2 (6 bases). The CDR3 has 15 residues. V dropped 4 bases and J dropped 0 bases, with 11 bases sitting between them. Germline V lookup: CDR1 SGHTA, CDR2 FQGTGA. The whole variable domain, filled in from reference TRBV7-3 and TRBJ2-3, reads GAGVSQTPSNKVTEKGKYVELRCDPISGHTALYWYRQSLGQGPEFLIYFQGTGAADDSGLPNDRFFAVRPEGSVSTLKIQRTERGDSAVYLCASSSGLTSTDTQYFGPGTRLTVL.